This entry lists 31 T cell receptor beta chains sequenced from one sample in a study of T cells in Graves' hyperthyroidism and ophthalmopathy. It was RNA transcripts that yielded the amplified TCR beta CDR3 regions. The HTBI primer set was used in a first-round RT-PCR of the TCR CDR3. Each CDR3 protein gets one entry after TCRdb re-called the multiplex PCR reads with MiXCR. The sample has 540,000 or so distinct CDR3 sequences; about 43% are singletons. Sequencing input: peripheral blood or thyroid tissue (not recorded which). The origin of the receptors is an adult woman with Graves' disease, either hyperthyroidism or ophthalmopathy (not recorded which).

The genes are TRBV19 and TRBJ2-7; D not resolved. Per the germline V gene, CDR1 is LNHDA and CDR2 is SQIVND (reference sequence). The CDR3 has 14 residues. V was shortened by 2 bases and J by 6 bases, with 14 bases between the two germline ends. The CDR3 region has the DNA TGTGCCAGTAGTATAAAGGCTACTGCTGCCGAGCAGTACTTC. It encodes CASSIKATAAEQYF.

This sequence joins TRBV20-1 and TRBJ1-4, with TRBD1 as a possible D gene (5 bases). Germline V CDR1 and CDR2: DFQATT, SNEGSKA (reference sequence). This CDR3 is 14 amino acids long. V lost 1 base and J lost 8, with 14 bases in between. The CDR3 nucleotides read TGCAGTGCTAGAGTGGGGGGAGGGTTCGAAAAACTGTTTTTT. It encodes CSARVGGGFEKLFF.

Only a few counts were recorded for this clonotype. The chain employs TRBV3-1 and TRBJ1-1, with a tentative D call TRBD1 (5 bases). CDR3 length: 15 amino acids. Trimming pared 1 base from V and 4 bases from J, leaving 13 bases between. Germline V gene sequence: CDR1 LGHDT, CDR2 YNNKEL (reference sequence). CDR3 region: CASSQGGTRGTEAFF. DNA for the CDR3: TGTGCCAGCAGCCAAGGGGGGACTCGAGGCACTGAAGCTTTCTTT.

V usage is TRBV20-1 and J usage is TRBJ1-1; 8 bases match TRBD1. The V and J ends lost 8 bases and 4 bases, in that order; junction bases with no gene match: 9. This CDR3 comprises 13 residues. Germline V gene lookup returns CDR1 DFQATT and CDR2 SNEGSKA (reference sequence). The CDR3 DNA reads TGCAGTTACCACCCCGGACAGGGCACTGAAGCTTTCTTT. It translates to CSYHPGQGTEAFF.

This chain joins TRBV2 and TRBJ2-1, with D perhaps TRBD2 (5 bases). Germline CDR1 reads SNHLY; CDR2 reads FYNNEI. The V end lost 7 bases, the J end lost 0 bases, and 16 bases lay between the germline ends. The CDR3 covers 16 residues. CDR3 protein: CASTPSYGSSYNEQFF. In nucleotides, the CDR3 is TGTGCCAGCACCCCGTCGTATGGGAGCTCCTACAATGAGCAGTTCTTC.

This clonotype has only a few counts. The CDR3 nucleotides read TGTGCCAGCAGTAGCCGGGACCCCTACGAGCAGTACTTC. Translating it yields CASSSRDPYEQYF. This chain uses TRBV25-1 with TRBJ2-7, with D perhaps assigned TRBD1 or TRBD2 (5 bases each). The CDR3 runs 13 residues. Looked up from germline, CDR1 is MGHDK and CDR2 is SYGVNS. Trimming pared 5 bases from V and 2 bases from J, leaving 10 bases between.

Many counts were recorded for this clonotype. The chain joins TRBV7-9 to TRBJ1-5; 9 bases are shared with TRBD1. V was clipped by 5 bases and J by 2 bases; unmatched bases: 10. The CDR3 contains 17 residues. Germline CDR1 reads SEHNR; CDR2 reads FQNEAQ (reference sequence). CDR3 in DNA: TGTGCCAGCAGCCTAAGTCGGACAGGGGATGGCAATCAGCCCCAGCATTTT. Amino acid sequence: CASSLSRTGDGNQPQHF. Based on the CDR3 plus reference TRBV7-9 and TRBJ1-5, the full variable domain is DTGVSQNPRHKITKRGQNVTFRCDPISEHNRLYWYRQTLGQGPEFLTYFQNEAQLEKSRLLSDRFSAERPKGSFSTLEIQRTEQGDSAMYLCASSLSRTGDGNQPQHFGDGTRLSIL.

The rearrangement uses TRBV18 and TRBJ2-5; D remains ambiguous. The CDR3 has 14 amino acids. Trimming stripped 4 bases from V and 1 base from J, with 10 bases between. Germline V gene data show CDR1 as KGHSH and CDR2 as LQKENI. CDR3 DNA sequence: TGTGCCAGCTCACTACCTCCCGTCCAAGAGACCCAGTACTTC. It translates to CASSLPPVQETQYF.

A word on this clonotype: This clone may be a read error of a much larger clone one base away. The chain carries TRBV12-3 or TRBV12-4 and TRBJ2-2; 7 nucleotides agree with TRBD2. The CDR3 totals 13 residues. The CDR3, as DNA: TGTGCCAGCGCTCGGGAGTACGGCGGGGGGCTGTTTTTT. Translation gives CASAREYGGGLFF.

This clonotype was counted many times. The V gene is TRBV7-9, the J gene TRBJ2-7; D call uncertain. The ends were cut back, 5 bases at V and 0 bases at J, with 11 bases in the middle. CDR3 length: 14 amino acids. Germline CDR1 is SEHNR and CDR2 is FQNEAQ (reference sequence). This CDR3 is CASSPPSSSYEQYF. The DNA of the CDR3 is TGTGCCAGCAGCCCGCCCTCCAGCTCCTACGAGCAGTACTTC.

This clonotype showed up just a few times. The CDR3 DNA is TGTGCCAGCCAAGTCCCAAGGCCAGGCACCGGGGAGCTGTTTTTT. It is translated as CASQVPRPGTGELFF. This chain uses TRBV28 with TRBJ2-2, with no clear D. V lost 8 bases and J 4 bases, leaving 17 bases between the germline ends. Germline loops: CDR1 MDHEN, CDR2 SYDVKM. This CDR3 has 15 residues.

The chain joins TRBV5-5 to TRBJ2-7, with D possibly matching TRBD1 (6 bases). Germline values: CDR1 SGHKS, CDR2 YYEKEE (reference sequence). This CDR3 is built from 13 residues. Trimming left V 3 bases short and J 5 bases short, with 12 bases between. In DNA form, the CDR3 reads TGTGCCAGCAGCTGGGGGCACGGCGACGAGCAGTACTTC. Translation gives CASSWGHGDEQYF. The whole variable domain, remainder taken from reference TRBV5-5 and TRBJ2-7, is DAGVTQSPTHLIKTRGQQVTLRCSPISGHKSVSWYQQVLGQGPQFIFQYYEKEERGRGNFPDRFSARQFPNYSSELNVNALLLGDSALYLCASSWGHGDEQYFGPGTRLTVT.

The rearrangement links TRBV25-1 to TRBJ1-1; D is ambiguous. Germline values: CDR1 MGHDK, CDR2 SYGVNS. V lost 8 bases and J lost 4, with 11 bases in between. The CDR3 runs 12 residues. CDR3 nucleotide sequence: TGTGCCAGCGGCCTACGGGGCACTGAAGCTTTCTTT. Encoded protein: CASGLRGTEAFF.

The V and J genes are TRBV20-1 and TRBJ1-4; tentative D call: TRBD1 (5 bases). V gave up 2 bases and J gave up 8 bases, with 18 bases separating them. This CDR3 is 15 amino acids long. Germline values: CDR1 DFQATT, CDR2 SNEGSKA (reference sequence). The CDR3 spells CSARSPMGGGEKLFF. CDR3 bases: TGCAGTGCTAGATCCCCGATGGGGGGAGGGGAAAAACTGTTTTTT.

The CDR3: CASSLLGGEGNQPQHF. The DNA for the CDR3 is TGCGCCAGCAGCTTGTTAGGGGGCGAGGGCAATCAGCCCCAGCATTTT. V usage is TRBV5-1 and J usage is TRBJ1-5, with 7 bases lining up with TRBD1. Germline loops: CDR1 SGHRS, CDR2 YFSETQ. V lost 1 base to trimming and J lost 2 bases; unmatched junction nucleotides: 6. The CDR3 has 16 amino acids.

This clonotype was detected many times. The V call is TRBV9, the J call TRBJ1-1; D not certain. Germline V gives CDR1 SGDLS, CDR2 YYNGEE. The CDR3 is 15 residues long. V lost 4 bases and J 1 base, leaving 14 bases between the germline ends. CDR3 protein: CASSLGPRRNTEAFF. The CDR3 region has the DNA TGTGCCAGCAGCTTAGGCCCCAGGAGGAACACTGAAGCTTTCTTT. Based on the CDR3 plus reference TRBV9 and TRBJ1-1, the full variable domain is DSGVTQTPKHLITATGQRVTLRCSPRSGDLSVYWYQQSLDQGLQFLIQYYNGEERAKGNILERFSAQQFPDLHSELNLSSLELGDSALYFCASSLGPRRNTEAFFGQGTRLTVV.

CDR3 sequence (DNA): TGTGCCAGCAGCTGGACTAGCGGGAGAGTGTACTTC. Translating gives CASSWTSGRVYF. V is TRBV7-9 and J is TRBJ2-5; TRBD2 matches 13 bases. V dropped 4 bases and J dropped 13; count of bases not matched to a gene: 3. The V gene's germline CDR1 is SEHNR and CDR2 FQNEAQ (reference sequence). The CDR3 loop spans 12 amino acids.

The gene calls are TRBV25-1 and TRBJ2-2; 10 bases are shared with TRBD1. V gave up 4 bases and J gave up 7 bases; unmatched junction bases: 6. Germline-derived CDR1 and CDR2 are MGHDK and SYGVNS. The CDR3 runs 15 residues. DNA for the CDR3: TGTGCCAGCAGTGTCAGACAGGGGGCGATCGGGGAGCTGTTTTTT. This translates into CASSVRQGAIGELFF.

Only one count was recorded for this clonotype. An end of the junction differs from the germline gene, which may be a read error. V usage is TRBV10-1 and J usage is TRBJ2-2; D might be TRBD2 (7 bases). CDR1 and CDR2 from the germline V gene are WNHNN and SYGVQD (reference sequence). This CDR3 contains 13 residues. This CDR3 is CASSSGDTGELSW. In nucleotides, the CDR3 is TGCGCCAGCAGTAGCGGGGACACCGGGGAGCTGTCTTGG.

The chain has TRBV14 and TRBJ1-2; D unresolved. The CDR3 contains 14 residues. Trimming took 4 bases from V and 5 from J, leaving 14 bases between them. Germline V lookup: CDR1 SGHDN, CDR2 FVKESK. The CDR3 DNA sequence: TGTGCCAGCAGCCGAGGGAAGGGAGGGTATGGCTACACCTTC. It codes for CASSRGKGGYGYTF.

The chain recombines TRBV20-1 with TRBJ2-7; possibly TRBD1 for D (6 bases). The tail of the sequence fits TRBJ2-1 better, so the J call may be wrong. Germline V CDR1 and CDR2: DFQATT, SNEGSKA (reference sequence). CDR3 length: 13 amino acids. CDR3 bases: TGCAGTGCGGCCGGGACAATGAGGGATGAGCAGTTCTTC. This translates into CSAAGTMRDEQFF.

The V call is TRBV20-1, the J call TRBJ2-7; 10 positions agree with TRBD2. V lost 2 bases to trimming and J lost 3 bases; unmatched junction nucleotides: 1. Looked up from germline, CDR1 is DFQATT and CDR2 is SNEGSKA (reference sequence). There are 13 residues in the CDR3. The CDR3 coding sequence is TGCAGTGCTAGATCTAGCGGGGGCTACGAGCAGTACTTC. It codes for CSARSSGGYEQYF.

This clonotype was counted many times. The chain couples TRBV5-1 to TRBJ2-7; D might be TRBD2 (5 bases). The CDR3 contains 15 residues. V was pared by 0 bases and J by 3 bases, with 13 bases between. Germline loops: CDR1 SGHRS, CDR2 YFSETQ. The CDR3 DNA sequence: TGCGCCAGCAGCTTGGGACTAAGCGGCTTCTACGAGCAGTACTTC. Protein sequence: CASSLGLSGFYEQYF.

There are many counts of this clonotype. The rearrangement joins TRBV27 to TRBJ1-2; D is possibly TRBD1 (6 bases). The CDR3 runs 14 residues. Trimming cost V 1 base and J 6 bases, with 12 bases left between them. CDR1 is MNHEY, CDR2 SMNVEV, per germline (reference sequence). CDR3 sequence (DNA): TGTGCCAGCAGTTTATTGTCGGGGGGCGATGGCTACACCTTC. Translated: CASSLLSGGDGYTF.

This clonotype appeared many times. The V gene is TRBV4-1, the J gene TRBJ1-2; D is uncertain. This CDR3 contains 17 residues. CDR1 and CDR2 from the germline V gene are MGHRA and YSYEKL. V shed 1 base and J shed 2 bases, with 17 bases lying between them. The CDR3 DNA reads TGCGCCAGCAGCCAAGGACTTTTTGGGTTCCGAAACTATGGCTACACCTTC. Its protein product is CASSQGLFGFRNYGYTF.

The V call is TRBV2, the J call TRBJ2-7; the match to TRBD2 covers 10 bases. Losses at the gene ends were 8 bases for V and 6 bases for J; bases not matched to a gene: 7. The CDR3 covers 13 residues. Germline CDR1 reads SNHLY; CDR2 reads FYNNEI. The CDR3 region is CASWTSGTSEQYF. CDR3 DNA: TGTGCCAGCTGGACTAGCGGTACCTCCGAGCAGTACTTC.

The V call is TRBV25-1, the J call TRBJ2-6, with D uncertain. The CDR3 is 15 amino acids. Germline CDR1 reads MGHDK; CDR2 reads SYGVNS. V was cut by 6 bases and J by 2 bases, with 11 bases left in between. CDR3 residues: CASSLDGAGANVLTF. The CDR3 DNA reads as TGTGCCAGCAGCTTAGATGGGGCTGGGGCCAACGTCCTGACTTTC.

This chain joins TRBV28 and TRBJ2-7; 8 positions match TRBD1. The CDR3 is 13 residues long. The germline V gene has CDR1 MDHEN and CDR2 SYDVKM. Trimming cost V 7 bases and J 6 bases; bases outside gene matches: 8. The CDR3 nucleotides are TGTGCCAGCAAGGGACAGGTATTTACCGAGCAGTACTTC. Residues: CASKGQVFTEQYF.

The J gene is TRBJ1-5, the V gene TRBV25-1; no reliable D call. V was cut by 6 bases and J by 2 bases, with 11 bases left in between. The germline CDR1 and CDR2 sequences are MGHDK and SYGVNS. The length of the CDR3 is 14 residues. CDR3 residues: CASRTQEGNQPQHF. For the CDR3, the DNA is TGTGCCAGCAGGACCCAGGAGGGCAATCAGCCCCAGCATTTT.

This clonotype was observed many times. The chain recombines TRBV5-1 with TRBJ2-7; 8 nucleotides match TRBD2. This CDR3 is 14 amino acids long. V shed 2 bases, J shed 3 bases, and the junction held 4 bases outside the gene matches. Germline loops: CDR1 SGHRS, CDR2 YFSETQ. In nucleotides, the CDR3 is TGCGCCAGCAGCTTTACCACTAGCGGCTACGAGCAGTACTTC. Its protein is CASSFTTSGYEQYF.

This clonotype showed up many times. V and J are TRBV9 and TRBJ2-7; 15 bases are shared with TRBD2. The CDR3 loop spans 16 amino acids. Germline CDR1 and CDR2: SGDLS and YYNGEE. J lost 1 base, V lost 3 bases, and 2 bases had no gene match. CDR3 nucleotides: TGTGCCAGCAGCGCCGGACTAGCGGGAGGGTCCTACGAGCAGTACTTC. It codes for CASSAGLAGGSYEQYF.